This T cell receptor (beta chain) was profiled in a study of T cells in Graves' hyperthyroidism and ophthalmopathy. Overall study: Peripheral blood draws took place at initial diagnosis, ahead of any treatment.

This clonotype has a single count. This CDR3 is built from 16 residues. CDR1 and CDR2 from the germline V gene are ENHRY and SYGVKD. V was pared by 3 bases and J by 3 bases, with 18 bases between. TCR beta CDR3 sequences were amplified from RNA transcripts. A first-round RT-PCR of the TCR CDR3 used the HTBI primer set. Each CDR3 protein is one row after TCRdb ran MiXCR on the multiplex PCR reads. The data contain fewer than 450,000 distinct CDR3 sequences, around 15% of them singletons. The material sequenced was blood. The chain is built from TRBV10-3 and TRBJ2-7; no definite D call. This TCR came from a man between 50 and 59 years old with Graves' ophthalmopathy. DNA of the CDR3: TGTGCCATCAGTGATCAAGGCGCGAGGAGCAACTACGAGCAGTACTTC. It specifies CAISDQGARSNYEQYF.